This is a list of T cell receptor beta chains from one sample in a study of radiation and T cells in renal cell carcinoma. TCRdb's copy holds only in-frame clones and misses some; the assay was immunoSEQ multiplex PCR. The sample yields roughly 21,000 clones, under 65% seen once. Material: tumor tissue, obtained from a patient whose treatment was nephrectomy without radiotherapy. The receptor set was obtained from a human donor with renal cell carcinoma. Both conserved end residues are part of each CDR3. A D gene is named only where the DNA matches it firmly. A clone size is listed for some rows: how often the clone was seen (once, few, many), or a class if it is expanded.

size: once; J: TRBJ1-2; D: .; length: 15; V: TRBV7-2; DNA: TGTGCCAGCAGCTTCTATGGGACAAGGGGCAATGGCTACACCTTC; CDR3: CASSFYGTRGNGYTF
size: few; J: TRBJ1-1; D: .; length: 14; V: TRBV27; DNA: TGTGCCAGCCGATACCGGACAGTGAACACTGAAGCTTTCTTT; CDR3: CASRYRTVNTEAFF
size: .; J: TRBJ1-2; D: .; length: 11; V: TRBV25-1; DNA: TGTGCCAGCAGGAACTCTTATGGCTACACCTTC; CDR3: CASRNSYGYTF
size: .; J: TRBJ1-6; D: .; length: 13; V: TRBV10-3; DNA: TGTGCCATCGGGCGGGGGAATAATTCACCCCTCCACTTT; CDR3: CAIGRGNNSPLHF
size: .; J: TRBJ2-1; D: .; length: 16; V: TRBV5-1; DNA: TGCGCCAGCAGCTCTGGGGTGGGGGTGTTAGACAATGAGCAGTTCTTC; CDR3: CASSSGVGVLDNEQFF
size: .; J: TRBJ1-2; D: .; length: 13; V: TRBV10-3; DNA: TGTGCCATCAGTGGATTACAGGGAGGAGGCTACACCTTC; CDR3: CAISGLQGGGYTF
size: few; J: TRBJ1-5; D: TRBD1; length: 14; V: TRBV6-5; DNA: TGTGCCAGCAGTTACTCACAGGGGGTTCAGCCCCAGCATTTT; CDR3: CASSYSQGVQPQHF
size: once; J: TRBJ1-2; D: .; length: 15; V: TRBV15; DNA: TGTGCCACCAGCCCCGGTAACAGGGTCTACTATGGCTACACCTTC; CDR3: CATSPGNRVYYGYTF
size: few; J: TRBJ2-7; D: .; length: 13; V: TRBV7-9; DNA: TGTGCCAGCAGCTTAGCGGGGGCGGTCGAGCAGTACTTC; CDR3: CASSLAGAVEQYF
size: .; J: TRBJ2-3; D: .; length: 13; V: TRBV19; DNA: TGTGCCAGTAGTATAGATAGTCGGGGTACGCAGTATTTT; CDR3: CASSIDSRGTQYF
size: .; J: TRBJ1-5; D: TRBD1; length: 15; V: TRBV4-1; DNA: TGCGCCAGCAGCCAAGGGGACAGGGGAAATCAGCCCCAGCATTTT; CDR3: CASSQGDRGNQPQHF
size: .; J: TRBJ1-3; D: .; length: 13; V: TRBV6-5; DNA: TGTGCCAGCCAATCGGGTGCTGGAAACACCATATATTTT; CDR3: CASQSGAGNTIYF
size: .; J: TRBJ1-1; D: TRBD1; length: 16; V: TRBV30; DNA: TGTGCCTGGAGTGTACCCGGACAGGGCTCCTTCCCTGAAGCTTTCTTT; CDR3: CAWSVPGQGSFPEAFF
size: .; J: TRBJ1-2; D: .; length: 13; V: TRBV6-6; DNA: TGTGCCAGCAGTTACCAGGTGGACTATGGCTACACCTTC; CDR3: CASSYQVDYGYTF
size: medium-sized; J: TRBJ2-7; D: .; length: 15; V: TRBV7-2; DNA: TGTGCCAGCAGATACAGGGCTTGGGGATCCTACGAGCAGTACTTC; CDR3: CASRYRAWGSYEQYF
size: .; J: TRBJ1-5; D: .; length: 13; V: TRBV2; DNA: TGTGCCAGCAGTCGACAGGTTAATCAGCCCCAGCATTTT; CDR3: CASSRQVNQPQHF
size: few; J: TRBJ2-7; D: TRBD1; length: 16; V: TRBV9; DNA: TGTGCCAGCAGCAGAATTCCGGGACAGGGCCCCTACGAGCAGTACTTC; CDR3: CASSRIPGQGPYEQYF
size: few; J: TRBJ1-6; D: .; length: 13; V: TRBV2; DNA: TGTGCCAGCAGCCCTAGGTGGGATTCACCCCTCCACTTT; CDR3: CASSPRWDSPLHF
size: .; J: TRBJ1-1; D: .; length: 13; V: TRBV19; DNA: TGTGCCAGTAGTATTGGTTCGGGAGTTGAAGCTTTCTTT; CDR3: CASSIGSGVEAFF
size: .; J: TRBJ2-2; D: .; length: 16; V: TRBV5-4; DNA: TGTGCCAGCAGCTTGGGTAGCAGAGCGAACACCGGGGAGCTGTTTTTT; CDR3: CASSLGSRANTGELFF
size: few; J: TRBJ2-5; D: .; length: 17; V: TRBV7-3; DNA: TGTGCCAGCAGCTTAGCGTTGGCGGGGTTGTACCAAGAGACCCAGTACTTC; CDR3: CASSLALAGLYQETQYF
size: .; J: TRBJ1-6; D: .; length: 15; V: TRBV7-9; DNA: TGTGCCAGCAGCTTCGACAGGATGAATAATTCACCCCTCCACTTT; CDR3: CASSFDRMNNSPLHF
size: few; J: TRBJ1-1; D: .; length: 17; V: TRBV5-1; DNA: TGCGCCAGCAGCTTCGGACAGCTCCCCGCATCGTACACTGAAGCTTTCTTT; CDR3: CASSFGQLPASYTEAFF
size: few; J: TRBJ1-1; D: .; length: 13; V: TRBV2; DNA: TGTGCCAGCAGCGGGGACGGTAACACTGAAGCTTTCTTT; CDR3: CASSGDGNTEAFF
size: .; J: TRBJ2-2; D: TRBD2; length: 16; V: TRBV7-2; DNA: TGTGCCAGCAGCACCCCCGGGACTAGCGGCACCGGGGAGCTGTTTTTT; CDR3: CASSTPGTSGTGELFF
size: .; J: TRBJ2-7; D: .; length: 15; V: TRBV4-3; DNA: TGCGCCAGCAGCCAAGATCAGTCGGTACCCTACGAGCAGTACTTC; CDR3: CASSQDQSVPYEQYF
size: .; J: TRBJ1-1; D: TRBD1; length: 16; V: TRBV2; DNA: TGTGCCAGCAGTGACCGAAGGGGGCAGCTGAACACTGAAGCTTTCTTT; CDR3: CASSDRRGQLNTEAFF
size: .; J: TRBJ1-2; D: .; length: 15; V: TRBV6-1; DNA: TGTGCCAGCAGTGATAGACCCGAAGCTAACTATGGCTACACCTTC; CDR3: CASSDRPEANYGYTF
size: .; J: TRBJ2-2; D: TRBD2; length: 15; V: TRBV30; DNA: TGTGCCTGGAGTGGGGAGGGGAGGGACACCGGGGAGCTGTTTTTT; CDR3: CAWSGEGRDTGELFF
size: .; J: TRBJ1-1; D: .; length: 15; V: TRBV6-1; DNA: TGTGCCAGCAGTGACCGCACAGGGCCTGCTGTTGAAGCTTTCTTT; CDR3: CASSDRTGPAVEAFF
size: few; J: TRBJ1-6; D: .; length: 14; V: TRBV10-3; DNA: TGTGCCATCAGTAGAGACACTAATAATTCACCCCTCCACTTT; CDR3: CAISRDTNNSPLHF
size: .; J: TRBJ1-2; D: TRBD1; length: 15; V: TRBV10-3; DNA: TGTGCCATCAGTGAGTCCCGGGACAGGGGTCATGGCTACACCTTC; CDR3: CAISESRDRGHGYTF
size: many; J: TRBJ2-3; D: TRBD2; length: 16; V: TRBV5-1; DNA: TGCGCCAGCAGCTGGGGGACTAGCCGAAGCACAGATACGCAGTATTTT; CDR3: CASSWGTSRSTDTQYF
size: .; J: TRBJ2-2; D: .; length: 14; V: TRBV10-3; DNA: TGTGCCATCAGTGGGCTCCTGAACACCGGGGAGCTGTTTTTT; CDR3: CAISGLLNTGELFF
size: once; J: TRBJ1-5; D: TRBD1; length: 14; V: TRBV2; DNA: TGTGCCAGCATACAGGACAGGAACAATCAGCCCCAGCATTTT; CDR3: CASIQDRNNQPQHF
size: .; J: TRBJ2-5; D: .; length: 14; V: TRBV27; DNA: TGTGCCAGCAGTCCGAGACAGCTACAAGAGACCCAGTACTTC; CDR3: CASSPRQLQETQYF
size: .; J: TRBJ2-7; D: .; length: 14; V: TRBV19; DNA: TGTGCCACCAGGACACCGACCCCTCCCTACGAGCAGTACTTC; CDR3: CATRTPTPPYEQYF
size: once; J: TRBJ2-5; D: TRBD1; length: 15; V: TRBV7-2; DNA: TGTGCCAGCAGCCGGAAAATACAGGGGCAAGAGACCCAGTACTTC; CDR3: CASSRKIQGQETQYF
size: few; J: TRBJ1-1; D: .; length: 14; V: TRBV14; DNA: TGTGCCAGCAGCCAAGATCTTGGGAACACTGAAGCTTTCTTT; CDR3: CASSQDLGNTEAFF
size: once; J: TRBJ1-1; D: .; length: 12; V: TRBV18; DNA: TGTGCCAGCTCACCGCGGGGGTTAGAAGCTTTCTTT; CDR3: CASSPRGLEAFF
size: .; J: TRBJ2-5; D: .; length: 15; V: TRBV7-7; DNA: TGTGCCAGCAGCTTAGGTCGGTTGAGAGGGGAGACCCAGTACTTC; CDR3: CASSLGRLRGETQYF
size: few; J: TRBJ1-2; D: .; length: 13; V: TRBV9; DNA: TGTGCCAGCAGCGTAGCAGGGTACTATGGCTACACCTTC; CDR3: CASSVAGYYGYTF
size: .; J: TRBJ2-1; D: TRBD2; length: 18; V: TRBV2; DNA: TGTGCCAGCAGTGGGACTAGCGGGGGGCTCGCCTCGTACAATGAGCAGTTCTTC; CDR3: CASSGTSGGLASYNEQFF
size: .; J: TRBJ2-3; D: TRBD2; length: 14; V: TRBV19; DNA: TGTGCCACCGCCGGGGGGGCCGGGACAGATACGCAGTATTTT; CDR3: CATAGGAGTDTQYF
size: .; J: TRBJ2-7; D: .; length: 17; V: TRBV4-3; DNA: TGCGCCAGCAGCCAAGCCTATCCCCTCGGGGGAAGCTACGAGCAGTACTTC; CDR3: CASSQAYPLGGSYEQYF
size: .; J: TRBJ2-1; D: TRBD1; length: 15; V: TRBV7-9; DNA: TGTGCCAGCAGCTTAGCCCAGACAGGGAATTATGAGCAGTTCTTC; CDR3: CASSLAQTGNYEQFF
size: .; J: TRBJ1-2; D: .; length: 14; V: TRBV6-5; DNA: TGTGCCAGCAGCCCGGGGGACCCCTCCTATGGCTACACCTTC; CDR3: CASSPGDPSYGYTF
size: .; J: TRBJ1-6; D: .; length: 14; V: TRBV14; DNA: TGTGCCAGCAGCCACTCCGGGAGAAATTCACCCCTCCACTTT; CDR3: CASSHSGRNSPLHF
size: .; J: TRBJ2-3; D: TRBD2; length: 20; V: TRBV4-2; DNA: TGTGCCAGCAGCCAACTAATACTAGCGGGGGCCTCTCTGAGCACAGATACGCAGTATTTT; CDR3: CASSQLILAGASLSTDTQYF
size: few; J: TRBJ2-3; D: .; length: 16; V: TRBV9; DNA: TGTGCCAGCAGCGCAACAGCCGAGCTCAGCACAGATACGCAGTATTTT; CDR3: CASSATAELSTDTQYF
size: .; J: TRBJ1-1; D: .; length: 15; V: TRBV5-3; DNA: TGTGCCAGAAGCTTGTACCGCGGGGAGAACACTGAAGCTTTCTTT; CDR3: CARSLYRGENTEAFF
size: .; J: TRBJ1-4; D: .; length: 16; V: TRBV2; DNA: TGTGCCAGCATGGGCCGTTCCGGGAGCCCTAATGAAAAACTGTTTTTT; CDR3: CASMGRSGSPNEKLFF
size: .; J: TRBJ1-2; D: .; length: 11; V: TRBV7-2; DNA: TGTGCCAGCAGTCTCGGGGCTGGCTACACCTTC; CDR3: CASSLGAGYTF
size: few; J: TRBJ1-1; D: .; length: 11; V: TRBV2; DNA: TGTGCCAGCCTCGAGGGGAGTGAAGCTTTCTTT; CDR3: CASLEGSEAFF
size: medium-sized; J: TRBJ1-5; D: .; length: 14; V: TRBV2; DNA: TGTGCCAGCAGTGAACAGGGAGGTGGTCAGCCCCAGCATTTT; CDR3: CASSEQGGGQPQHF
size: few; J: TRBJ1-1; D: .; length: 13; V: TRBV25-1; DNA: TGTGCCAGCAGTGAAGGCAGGGGCACTGAAGCTTTCTTT; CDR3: CASSEGRGTEAFF
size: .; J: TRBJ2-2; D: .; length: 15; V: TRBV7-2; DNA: TGTGCCAGCAGCTTATTCGGCCAGGGTCTCGGGGAGCTGTTTTTT; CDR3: CASSLFGQGLGELFF
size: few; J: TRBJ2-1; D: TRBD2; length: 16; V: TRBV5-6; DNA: TGTGCCAGCAGCTGGGAGCGGGGGGGCACCTACAATGAGCAGTTCTTC; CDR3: CASSWERGGTYNEQFF
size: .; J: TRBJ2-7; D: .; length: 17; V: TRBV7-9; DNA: TGTGCCAGCAGCTCTAACCTGGACCGGGGGGCACCTTACGAGCAGTACTTC; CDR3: CASSSNLDRGAPYEQYF